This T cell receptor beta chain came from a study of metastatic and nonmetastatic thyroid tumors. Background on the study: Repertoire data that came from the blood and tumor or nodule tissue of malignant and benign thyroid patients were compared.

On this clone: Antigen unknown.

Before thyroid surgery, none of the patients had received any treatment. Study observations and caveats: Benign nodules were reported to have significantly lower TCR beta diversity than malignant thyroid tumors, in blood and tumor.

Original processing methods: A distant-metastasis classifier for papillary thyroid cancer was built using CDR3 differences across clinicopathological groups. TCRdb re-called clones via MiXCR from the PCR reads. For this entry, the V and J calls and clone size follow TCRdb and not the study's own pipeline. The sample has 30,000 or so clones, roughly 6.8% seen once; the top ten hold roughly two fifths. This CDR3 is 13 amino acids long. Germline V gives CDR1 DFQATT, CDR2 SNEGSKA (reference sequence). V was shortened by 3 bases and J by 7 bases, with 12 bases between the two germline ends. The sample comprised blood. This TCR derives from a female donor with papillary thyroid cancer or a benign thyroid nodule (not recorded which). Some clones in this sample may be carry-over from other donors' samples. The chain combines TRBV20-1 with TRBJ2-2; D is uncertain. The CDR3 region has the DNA TGCAGTGCTAGGTCCGCGCGCAACGGGGAGCTGTTTTTT. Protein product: CSARSARNGELFF.